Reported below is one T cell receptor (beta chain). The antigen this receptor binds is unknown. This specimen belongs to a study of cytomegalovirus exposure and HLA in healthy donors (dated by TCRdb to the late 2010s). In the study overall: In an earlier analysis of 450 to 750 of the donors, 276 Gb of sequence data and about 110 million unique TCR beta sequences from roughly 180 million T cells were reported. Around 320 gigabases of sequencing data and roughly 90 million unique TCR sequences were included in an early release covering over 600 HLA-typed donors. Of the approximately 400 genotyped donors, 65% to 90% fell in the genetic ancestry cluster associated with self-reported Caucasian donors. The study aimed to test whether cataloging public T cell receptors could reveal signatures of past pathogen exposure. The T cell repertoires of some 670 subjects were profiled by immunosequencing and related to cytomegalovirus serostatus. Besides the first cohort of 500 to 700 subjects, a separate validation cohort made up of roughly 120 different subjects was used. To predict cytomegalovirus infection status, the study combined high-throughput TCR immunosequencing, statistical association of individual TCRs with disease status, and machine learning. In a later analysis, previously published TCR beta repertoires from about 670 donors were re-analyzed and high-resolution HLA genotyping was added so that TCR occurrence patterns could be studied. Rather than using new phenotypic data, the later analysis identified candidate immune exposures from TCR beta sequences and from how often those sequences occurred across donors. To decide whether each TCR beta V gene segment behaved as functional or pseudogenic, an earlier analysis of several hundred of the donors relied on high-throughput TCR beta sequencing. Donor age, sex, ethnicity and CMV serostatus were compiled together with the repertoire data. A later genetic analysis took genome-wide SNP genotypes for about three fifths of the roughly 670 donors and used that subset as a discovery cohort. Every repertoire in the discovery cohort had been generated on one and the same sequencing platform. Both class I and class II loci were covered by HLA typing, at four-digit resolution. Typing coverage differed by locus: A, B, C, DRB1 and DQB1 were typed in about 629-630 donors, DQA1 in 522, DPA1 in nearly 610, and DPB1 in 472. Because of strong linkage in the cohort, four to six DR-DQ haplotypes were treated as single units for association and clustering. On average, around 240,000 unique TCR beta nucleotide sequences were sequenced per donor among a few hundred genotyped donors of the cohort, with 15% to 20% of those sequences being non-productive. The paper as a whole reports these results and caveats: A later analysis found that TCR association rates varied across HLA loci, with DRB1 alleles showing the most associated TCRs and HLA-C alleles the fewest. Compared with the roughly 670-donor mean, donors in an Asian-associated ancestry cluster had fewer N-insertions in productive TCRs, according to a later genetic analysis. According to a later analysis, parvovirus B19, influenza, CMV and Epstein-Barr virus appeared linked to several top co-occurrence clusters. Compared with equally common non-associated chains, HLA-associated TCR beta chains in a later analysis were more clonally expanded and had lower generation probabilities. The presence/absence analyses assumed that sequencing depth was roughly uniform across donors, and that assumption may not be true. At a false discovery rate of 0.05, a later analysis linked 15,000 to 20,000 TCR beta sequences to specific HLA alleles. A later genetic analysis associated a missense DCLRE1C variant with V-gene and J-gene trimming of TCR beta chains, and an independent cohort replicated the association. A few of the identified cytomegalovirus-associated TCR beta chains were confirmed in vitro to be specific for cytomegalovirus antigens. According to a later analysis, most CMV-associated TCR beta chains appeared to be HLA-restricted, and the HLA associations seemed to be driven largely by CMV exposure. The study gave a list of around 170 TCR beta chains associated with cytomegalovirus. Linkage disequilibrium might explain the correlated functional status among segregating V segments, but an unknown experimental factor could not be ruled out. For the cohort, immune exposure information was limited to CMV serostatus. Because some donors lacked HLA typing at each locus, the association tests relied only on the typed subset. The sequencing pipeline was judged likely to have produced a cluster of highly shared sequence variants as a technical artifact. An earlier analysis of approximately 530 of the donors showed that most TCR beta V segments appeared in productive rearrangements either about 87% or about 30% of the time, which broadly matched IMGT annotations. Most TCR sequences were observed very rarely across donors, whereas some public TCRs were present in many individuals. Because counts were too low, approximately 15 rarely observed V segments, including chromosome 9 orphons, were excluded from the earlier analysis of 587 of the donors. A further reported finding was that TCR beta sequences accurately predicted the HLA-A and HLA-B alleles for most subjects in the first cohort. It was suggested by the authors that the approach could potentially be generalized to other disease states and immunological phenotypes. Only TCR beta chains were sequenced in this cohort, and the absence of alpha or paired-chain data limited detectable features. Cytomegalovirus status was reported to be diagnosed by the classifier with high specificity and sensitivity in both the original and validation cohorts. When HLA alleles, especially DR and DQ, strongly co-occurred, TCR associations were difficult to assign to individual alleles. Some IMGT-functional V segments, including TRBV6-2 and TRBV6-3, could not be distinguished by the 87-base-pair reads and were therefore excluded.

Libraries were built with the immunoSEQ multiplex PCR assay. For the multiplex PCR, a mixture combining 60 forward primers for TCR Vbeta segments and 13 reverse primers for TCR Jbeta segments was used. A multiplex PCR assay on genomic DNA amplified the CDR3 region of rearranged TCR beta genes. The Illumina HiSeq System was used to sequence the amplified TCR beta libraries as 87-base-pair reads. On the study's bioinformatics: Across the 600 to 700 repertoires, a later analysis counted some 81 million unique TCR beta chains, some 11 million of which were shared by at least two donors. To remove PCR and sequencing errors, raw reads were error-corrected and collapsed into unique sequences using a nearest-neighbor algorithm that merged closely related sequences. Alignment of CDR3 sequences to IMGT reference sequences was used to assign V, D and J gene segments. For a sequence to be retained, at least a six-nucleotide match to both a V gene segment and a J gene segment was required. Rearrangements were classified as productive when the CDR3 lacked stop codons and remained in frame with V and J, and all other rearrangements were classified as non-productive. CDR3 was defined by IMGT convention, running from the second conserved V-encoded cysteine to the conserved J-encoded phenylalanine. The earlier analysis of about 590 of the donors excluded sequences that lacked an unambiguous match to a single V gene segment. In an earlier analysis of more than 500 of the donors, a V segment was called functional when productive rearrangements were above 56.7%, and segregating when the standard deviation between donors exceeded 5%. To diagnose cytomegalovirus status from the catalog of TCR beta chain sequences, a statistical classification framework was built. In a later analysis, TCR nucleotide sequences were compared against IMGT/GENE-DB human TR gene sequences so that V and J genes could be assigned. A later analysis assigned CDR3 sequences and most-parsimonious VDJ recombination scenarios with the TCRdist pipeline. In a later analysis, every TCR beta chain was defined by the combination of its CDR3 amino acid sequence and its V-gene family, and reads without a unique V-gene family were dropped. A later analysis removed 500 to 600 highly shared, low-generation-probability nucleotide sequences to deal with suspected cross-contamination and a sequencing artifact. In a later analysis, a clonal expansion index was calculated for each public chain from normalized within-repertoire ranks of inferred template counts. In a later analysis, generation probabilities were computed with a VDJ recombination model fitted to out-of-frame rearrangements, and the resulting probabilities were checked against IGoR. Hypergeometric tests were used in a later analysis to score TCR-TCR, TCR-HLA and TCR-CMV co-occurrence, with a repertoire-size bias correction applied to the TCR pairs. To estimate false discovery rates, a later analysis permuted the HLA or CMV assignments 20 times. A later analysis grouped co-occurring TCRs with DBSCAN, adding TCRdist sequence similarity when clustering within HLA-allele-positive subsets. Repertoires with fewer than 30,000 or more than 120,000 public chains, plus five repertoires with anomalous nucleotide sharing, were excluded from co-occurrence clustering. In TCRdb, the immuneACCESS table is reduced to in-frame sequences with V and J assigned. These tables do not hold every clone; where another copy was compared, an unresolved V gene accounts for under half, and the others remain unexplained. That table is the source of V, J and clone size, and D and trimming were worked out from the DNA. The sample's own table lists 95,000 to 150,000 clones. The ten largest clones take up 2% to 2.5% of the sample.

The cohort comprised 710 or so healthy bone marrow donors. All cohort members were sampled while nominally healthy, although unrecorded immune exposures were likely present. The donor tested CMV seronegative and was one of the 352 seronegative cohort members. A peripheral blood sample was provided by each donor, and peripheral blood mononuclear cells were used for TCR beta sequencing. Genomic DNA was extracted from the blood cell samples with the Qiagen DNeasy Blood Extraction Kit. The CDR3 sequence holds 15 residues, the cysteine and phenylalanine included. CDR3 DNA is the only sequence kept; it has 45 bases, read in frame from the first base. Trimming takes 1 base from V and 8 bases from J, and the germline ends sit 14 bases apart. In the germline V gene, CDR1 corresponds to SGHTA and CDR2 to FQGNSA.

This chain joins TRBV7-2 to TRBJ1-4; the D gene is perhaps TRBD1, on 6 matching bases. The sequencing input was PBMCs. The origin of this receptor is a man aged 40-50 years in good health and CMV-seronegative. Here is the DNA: TGTGCCAGCAGCTTAGGGACCGTCAGGGGAGAAAAACTGTTTTTT. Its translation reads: CASSLGTVRGEKLFF.